Included here is one T cell receptor beta chain sequence, with context. Its antigen is still unknown. The data were obtained in a study of T cell responses to AZD1222 COVID-19 vaccine. Regarding the study as a whole: A reported finding is that nearly half of spike-specific TCRs target unmutated variant regions. Clonal diversity was possibly underestimated; the donors were predominantly white British and more often female. It was only after the peak T cell response that any repertoires were sampled.

V was clipped by 3 bases and J by 4 bases, with 10 bases between them. Germline CDR1 MDHEN, CDR2 SYDVKM. The CDR3 covers 14 residues. Measured with immunoSEQ multiplex PCR; TCRdb has only the in-frame clones, and not every one. Of 100,000 to 120,000 clones in the sample, about 90% are singletons; the top ten hold about 16%. The TCR originated in an adult who received the AZD1222 COVID-19 vaccine. The chain has TRBV28 and TRBJ1-5; no firm D call. The sample in question was peripheral blood, obtained 28 days after the second AZD1222 dose. Here the CDR3 reads CASSFLDTNQPQHF. CDR3 nucleotides: TGTGCCAGCAGTTTTTTAGACACAAATCAGCCCCAGCATTTT.